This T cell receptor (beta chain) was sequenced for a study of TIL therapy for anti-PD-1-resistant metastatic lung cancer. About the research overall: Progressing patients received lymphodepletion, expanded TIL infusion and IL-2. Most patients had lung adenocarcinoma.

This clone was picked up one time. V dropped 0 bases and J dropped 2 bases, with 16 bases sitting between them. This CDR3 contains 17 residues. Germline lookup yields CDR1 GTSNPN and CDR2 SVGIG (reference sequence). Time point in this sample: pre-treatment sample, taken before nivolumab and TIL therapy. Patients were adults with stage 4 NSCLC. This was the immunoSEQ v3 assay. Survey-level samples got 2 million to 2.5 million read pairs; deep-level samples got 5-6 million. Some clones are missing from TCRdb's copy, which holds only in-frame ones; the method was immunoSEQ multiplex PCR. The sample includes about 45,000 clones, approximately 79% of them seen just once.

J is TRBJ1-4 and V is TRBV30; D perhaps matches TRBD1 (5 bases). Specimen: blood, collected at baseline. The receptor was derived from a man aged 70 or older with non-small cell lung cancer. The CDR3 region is CAWSVYDSRATNEKLFF. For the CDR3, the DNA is TGTGCCTGGAGTGTATATGACAGTCGGGCGACTAATGAAAAACTGTTTTTT.